The 15 T cell receptor beta chains given below trace back to one sample, sequenced in a study of long-term antiretroviral therapy in people with HIV. Sequencing relied on immunoSEQ assay v3.0, run at survey level. Sequenced by immunoSEQ multiplex PCR; TCRdb stores in-frame clones only, minus some. The sample has more than 15,000 clones, roughly 94% seen once. The sample consisted of unsorted PBMCs, taken 6.4 years after starting antiretroviral therapy. The receptors shown here come from a woman in her 50s with HIV.

The genes are TRBV28 and TRBJ2-5; D is undetermined. This CDR3 spans 12 amino acids. Trimming removed 5 bases at V and 4 bases at J, with 8 bases between. In germline, CDR1 is MDHEN, CDR2 SYDVKM. DNA of the CDR3: TGTGCCAGCAGTAGACCCAGAGAGACCCAGTACTTC. It codes for CASSRPRETQYF.

The gene calls are TRBV6-1 and TRBJ2-1, with 10 bases lining up with TRBD1. The CDR3 runs 14 residues. Trimming at V came to 6 bases and at J to 7 bases, leaving 6 bases not matched to a gene. Per germline, CDR1 MNHNS and CDR2 SASEGT. DNA for the CDR3: TGTGCCAGCAGACGGGACAGGGGTGGAAATGAGCAGTTCTTC. The encoded protein is CASRRDRGGNEQFF.

The V and J genes are TRBV18 and TRBJ2-7; 8 bases are shared with TRBD1. With V trimmed by 3 bases and J by 3 bases, 10 bases remained unmatched. The germline V gene encodes CDR1 KGHSH and CDR2 LQKENI. This CDR3 has 16 residues. The DNA of the CDR3 is TGTGCCAGCTCACCGTCTCTGACAGGGGCGAACTACGAGCAGTACTTC. Translated, it gives CASSPSLTGANYEQYF.

The J gene is TRBJ1-1, the V gene TRBV4-2, with D perhaps matching TRBD1 (5 bases). This CDR3 is 15 amino acids long. Trimming left V 1 base short and J 1 base short, with 10 bases between. Germline V CDR1 and CDR2: LGHNA, YNFKEQ. The chain's CDR3 is CASSQATVQNTEAFF. In DNA form, the CDR3 reads TGTGCCAGCAGCCAAGCGACAGTTCAGAACACTGAAGCTTTCTTT.

The rearrangement joins TRBV5-1 to TRBJ1-1, with D possibly being TRBD1 (5 bases). Germline V gives CDR1 SGHRS, CDR2 YFSETQ. V was cut by 0 bases and J by 3 bases, with 15 bases left in between. This CDR3 has 16 amino acids. CDR3 nucleotide sequence: TGCGCCAGCAGCTTGGATCCGGTCTGGGGGGACACTGAAGCTTTCTTT. Translation: CASSLDPVWGDTEAFF.

The rearrangement links TRBV11-2 to TRBJ2-1, with D possibly being TRBD2 (5 bases). Germline CDR1 is SGHAT and CDR2 is FQNNGV. V was cut by 1 base and J by 1 base, with 8 bases left in between. There are 15 residues in the CDR3. CDR3 DNA: TGTGCCAGCAGCTTAGCGGGAAGGTCCTACAATGAGCAGTTCTTC. Amino acid sequence: CASSLAGRSYNEQFF.

V gene TRBV7-6 combines with J gene TRBJ2-7, with 8 bases that match TRBD1. The CDR3 runs to 14 residues. Trimming removed 4 bases from V and 7 bases from J; junction bases left unmatched: 9. CDR1 is SGHVS, CDR2 FNYEAQ, per germline. CDR3 nucleotide sequence: TGTGCCAGCAGCTCGCAGGGGGCCCCAGGAGAGCAGTACTTC. This sequence encodes CASSSQGAPGEQYF.

V is TRBV2 and J is TRBJ2-1; 12 bases map to TRBD2. Germline loops: CDR1 SNHLY, CDR2 FYNNEI. V shed 3 bases, J shed 1 base, and the junction held 1 base outside the gene matches. This CDR3 is built from 16 residues. This CDR3 reads CASSETSGSSYNEQFF. CDR3 nucleotide sequence: TGTGCCAGCAGTGAGACTAGCGGGAGTTCCTACAATGAGCAGTTCTTC.

Points on this clone: The junction differs from germline at one of its ends, possibly a read error. The J gene is TRBJ2-7, the V gene TRBV6-5; 8 bases agree with TRBD2. The CDR3 extends over 15 amino acids. Germline V gives CDR1 MNHEY, CDR2 SVGAGI. The CDR3 sequence: CASTYGRGASYEQYF. CDR3 nucleotides: TGTGCCAGCACTTACGGGCGGGGGGCTTCCTACGAGCAGTACTTC.

This clone was counted a single time. The chain recombines TRBV7-2 with TRBJ1-1; 7 bases agree with TRBD1. Germline CDR1 SGHTA, CDR2 FQGNSA. The V and J ends lost 1 base and 3 bases, in that order; junction bases with no gene match: 11. This CDR3 has 17 residues. CDR3 sequence reads: CASSLVSAGTVDTEAFF. CDR3 DNA: TGTGCCAGCAGCTTAGTGAGTGCCGGGACAGTGGACACTGAAGCTTTCTTT.

In this sample, this clone turned up once. CDR3 residues: CATSRVTVANTGELFF. CDR3 in DNA: TGTGCCACCAGCAGAGTGACCGTCGCGAACACCGGGGAGCTGTTTTTT. The rearrangement links TRBV15 to TRBJ2-2; D ambiguous. V lost 1 base and J 0 bases, leaving 9 bases between the germline ends. The CDR3 runs 16 residues. CDR1 LNHNV and CDR2 YYDKDF come from the germline V gene (reference sequence).

Remarks on this clone: The same CDR3 arises from other DNA sequences in this sample as well. The chain links TRBV7-9 to TRBJ2-1; perhaps TRBD1 as D (6 bases). The CDR3 consists of 13 residues. The V gene lost 0 bases and the J gene lost 6 bases, with 6 bases spanning the gap. Germline loops: CDR1 SEHNR, CDR2 FQNEAQ (reference sequence). CDR3 protein: CASSLAGGNEQFF. In nucleotides, the CDR3 is TGTGCCAGCAGCTTAGCAGGGGGCAATGAGCAGTTCTTC.

The CDR3 sequence is CASSAGTGDRSPLHF. CDR3 sequence (DNA): TGTGCCAGCAGTGCCGGGACAGGGGATCGATCACCCCTCCACTTT. The genes are TRBV6-1 and TRBJ1-6, with 10 bases fitting TRBD1. The CDR3 covers 15 residues. The V and J ends lost 4 bases and 10 bases, in that order; junction bases with no gene match: 7. CDR1 and CDR2 (germline): MNHNS, SASEGT.

This clone was seen a single time. The chain is built from TRBV20-1 and TRBJ2-1; unclear D gene. Germline values: CDR1 DFQATT, CDR2 SNEGSKA (reference sequence). CDR3 size: 8 residues. The CDR3 coding sequence is TGCATTGTCAATGAGCAGTTCTTC. Its protein is CIVNEQFF.

The rearrangement links TRBV11-3 to TRBJ2-3; a possible D gene is TRBD1 (5 bases). CDR3 length: 13 amino acids. Trimming took off 4 bases at V and 10 bases at J, with 15 bases between the two ends. Germline CDR1 SGHNT, CDR2 YENEEA. This chain's CDR3 is CASSYFQQGAQYF. CDR3 sequence (DNA): TGTGCCAGCAGCTACTTCCAGCAGGGCGCGCAGTATTTT.